This TCR beta chain was retrieved from a study of long-term antiretroviral therapy in people with HIV. Held in samples before DNA extraction were roughly 0.9-11 million cryopreserved PBMC. Runs used v3.0 of the immunoSEQ assay and were done at survey level. Produced via immunoSEQ multiplex PCR; TCRdb's table is partial and in-frame only. This table holds some 23,000 clones, 79% found once. The CDR3 sequence is 13 residues long. Germline loops: CDR1 SGHTA, CDR2 FQGNSA. With 5 bases removed from V and 5 bases from J, the gap between germline ends came to 10 bases. Study-level points and caveats: Clones that expanded before ART (that is, prior to treatment) dominated the repertoire at all time points.

This clone was counted a few times. Its antigen is not known. The V and J genes are TRBV7-2 and TRBJ1-5, with a possible D match to TRBD1 (5 bases). This TCR was recovered from a woman aged 40 to 49 with HIV. Specimen: unsorted PBMCs, collected 1.2 years after starting antiretroviral therapy. The CDR3 loop is CASSQRGDQPQHF. The DNA for the CDR3 is TGTGCCAGCAGCCAGCGGGGGGATCAGCCCCAGCATTTT.